The 30 T cell receptor beta chains below were found in one sample sequenced in a study of blood T cells in healthy people across ages. Next came a second PCR, run for about 6 to 12 cycles, which used a sample-barcoded 5' primer along with a J-beta primer mix. TCRdb redid the calling of the 5' RACE reads with MiXCR, one entry per CDR3 protein. The sample carries about 1.8 million distinct CDR3 sequences, 49% recorded once. The sequencing input was blood. These receptors were collected from a woman in her thirties or forties in good health.

The chain joins TRBV6-5 to TRBJ1-2; D is unresolved. Trimming stripped 0 bases from V and 1 base from J, with 9 bases between. The CDR3 is made up of 15 amino acids. Germline V gives CDR1 MNHEY, CDR2 SVGAGI. The CDR3 sequence is CASSYSNVINYGYTF. For the CDR3, the DNA is TGTGCCAGCAGTTACTCAAACGTAATTAACTATGGCTACACCTTC.

This chain links TRBV2 with TRBJ1-5, with 7 bases lining up with TRBD1. V shed 6 bases, J shed 0 bases, and the junction held 5 bases outside the gene matches. The CDR3 is 15 amino acids. CDR1 and CDR2 from the germline V gene are SNHLY and FYNNEI. This chain's CDR3 is CASRWDSYSNQPQHF. CDR3 DNA sequence: TGTGCCAGCAGGTGGGACAGCTATAGCAATCAGCCCCAGCATTTT.

This rearrangement joins TRBV9 to TRBJ2-7; D not resolved. The better agreement between TRBJ2-5 and the DNA end casts doubt on the J call. This CDR3 contains 16 residues. Germline V gene sequence: CDR1 SGDLS, CDR2 YYNGEE. CDR3 amino acids: CASSVGSPTFRETQYF. The DNA of the CDR3 is TGTGCCAGCAGCGTAGGATCACCAACCTTCCGTGAGACCCAGTACTTC.

The chain recombines TRBV7-2 with TRBJ2-5; D ambiguous. CDR1 and CDR2 (germline): SGHTA, FQGNSA. The CDR3 length is 14 residues. V was shortened by 1 base and J by 3 bases, with 9 bases between the two germline ends. CDR3: CASSLDGSKETQYF. The CDR3 DNA is TGTGCCAGCAGCTTAGATGGGTCCAAAGAGACCCAGTACTTC.

The chain uses TRBV4-1 and TRBJ2-5, with 7 positions matching TRBD1. The CDR3 has 18 amino acids. Germline V lookup: CDR1 MGHRA, CDR2 YSYEKL. V lost 0 bases to trimming and J lost 4 bases; unmatched junction nucleotides: 14. CDR3 nucleotides: TGCGCCAGCAGCCAAGAAAGGGGTTTCTCCACAGGGGCAGAGACCCAGTACTTC. Encoded protein: CASSQERGFSTGAETQYF.

This clonotype occurred a few times. The chain carries TRBV28 and TRBJ2-5; 13 bases are a match to TRBD2. CDR1 and CDR2 (germline): MDHEN, SYDVKM. V shed 5 bases, J shed 6 bases, and the junction held 9 bases outside the gene matches. The CDR3 is 16 residues long. For the CDR3, the DNA is TGTGCCAGCAGTCCCAGACTAGCGGGGGGCGTGCAGACCCAGTACTTC. This gives the protein CASSPRLAGGVQTQYF.

The V gene is TRBV6-6, the J gene TRBJ2-7; 7 bases align to TRBD1. The germline CDR1 and CDR2 sequences are MNHNY and SVGAGI (reference sequence). The CDR3 has 15 residues. Germline trimming cut 6 bases from V and 4 bases from J; bases unmatched to any gene: 12. The CDR3 protein is CASSPNRGPGYEQYF. CDR3 bases: TGTGCCAGCAGCCCAAACAGGGGCCCAGGTTACGAGCAGTACTTC.

J is TRBJ2-1 and V is TRBV5-1, with D perhaps assigned TRBD1 or TRBD2 (5 bases each). CDR3 length: 15 residues. The V end lost 2 bases, the J end lost 1 base, and 10 bases lay between the germline ends. CDR1 SGHRS and CDR2 YFSETQ come from the germline V gene. This CDR3 reads CASSFRDVSYNEQFF. The CDR3 coding sequence is TGCGCCAGCAGCTTCCGGGACGTGTCCTACAATGAGCAGTTCTTC.

This clonotype was observed a few times. This chain's CDR3 is CASSYWQGAGANVLTF. In DNA, the CDR3 is TGTGCCAGCAGTTATTGGCAGGGGGCTGGGGCCAACGTCCTGACTTTC. The genes are TRBV6-5 and TRBJ2-6; 7 positions match TRBD1. The V segment lost 3 bases and the J segment 2 bases; nucleotides outside the gene matches: 4. The CDR3 is 16 residues long. Germline loops: CDR1 MNHEY, CDR2 SVGAGI.

This clonotype was counted between two and nine times. The chain has TRBV7-2 and TRBJ2-1; D remains unclear. CDR3 length: 12 amino acids. Trimming shortened V by 3 bases and J by 10 bases, and 10 bases separated the two germline ends. From germline, CDR1 is SGHTA and CDR2 FQGNSA. This chain's CDR3 is CASSLLSLEQFF. CDR3 DNA sequence: TGTGCCAGCAGCTTGCTGAGCCTGGAGCAGTTCTTC. The complete variable domain, with remaining parts taken from reference TRBV7-2 and TRBJ2-1, reads GAGVSQSPSNKVTEKGKDVELRCDPISGHTALYWYRQSLGQGLEFLIYFQGNSAPDKSGLPSDRFSAERTGGSVSTLTIQRTQQEDSAVYLCASSLLSLEQFFGPGTRLTVL.

Remarks on this clonotype: A junction boundary mismatches the germline segment, possibly from a read error. The chain employs TRBV7-7 and TRBJ2-5, with D tentatively TRBD1 (5 bases). Germline CDR1 reads SSHAT; CDR2 reads FNYEAQ (reference sequence). The CDR3 totals 16 residues. The chain's CDR3 is CASSLGADSRQETQYF. CDR3 DNA sequence: TGTGCTAGCAGCCTAGGCGCCGACAGTCGACAAGAGACCCAGTACTTC.

The CDR3 is CASSRPGQGAGQPQHF. The CDR3 nucleotides are TGTGCCAGCAGTCGTCCGGGACAGGGGGCCGGACAGCCCCAGCATTTT. The rearrangement links TRBV28 to TRBJ1-5, with TRBD1 matching 12 bases. Trimming removed 5 bases from V and 7 bases from J; junction bases left unmatched: 9. CDR1 is MDHEN and CDR2 is SYDVKM in the germline V gene. The CDR3 has 16 residues.

V and J are TRBV6-6 and TRBJ1-2, with D tentatively TRBD1 (5 bases). V lost 7 bases and J 2 bases, leaving 17 bases between the germline ends. Germline-derived CDR1 and CDR2 are MNHNY and SVGAGI (reference sequence). CDR3 length: 15 amino acids. CDR3 DNA: TGTGCCAGCACCCCGGGGGTGGGCAGGAACTATGGCTACACCTTC. This gives the protein CASTPGVGRNYGYTF.

CDR3 loop: CASSPGPSEREQYF. The CDR3 DNA reads TGTGCCAGCAGTCCCGGACCATCGGAGCGCGAGCAGTACTTC. This chain joins TRBV6-5 and TRBJ2-7; D not resolved. Germline V CDR1 and CDR2: MNHEY, SVGAGI. This CDR3 is built from 14 residues. The V end lost 5 bases, the J end lost 6 bases, and 17 bases lay between the germline ends.

This chain uses TRBV20-1 with TRBJ2-7; 7 nucleotides agree with TRBD2. Per the germline V gene, CDR1 is DFQATT and CDR2 is SNEGSKA (reference sequence). This CDR3 is built from 15 residues. V lost 3 bases and J lost 7; bases outside the gene matches: 15. CDR3 bases: TGCAGTGCTAGGGTTCGCGGGGGAGCCTACAATGAGCAGTACTTC. It codes for CSARVRGGAYNEQYF.

This clonotype appeared a few times. The chain employs TRBV24-1 and TRBJ2-5; no clear D gene. Germline CDR1 reads KGHDR; CDR2 reads SFDVKD. The V end was cut by 5 bases, the J end by 7 bases, with 16 bases between. This CDR3 contains 14 residues. The CDR3 nucleotides are TGTGCCACCAGTGCCTCGACACTTTCAAGGACCCAGTACTTC. The encoded protein is CATSASTLSRTQYF.

The genes are TRBV27 and TRBJ2-1; either TRBD1 or TRBD2 may fit D (5 bases each). The CDR3 sequence is 15 residues long. Per the germline V gene, CDR1 is MNHEY and CDR2 is SMNVEV (reference sequence). V was pared by 5 bases and J by 4 bases, with 15 bases between. The CDR3 region is CASSIRDPHYNEQFF. The DNA of the CDR3 is TGTGCCAGCAGTATCCGGGACCCCCATTACAATGAGCAGTTCTTC.

V and J are TRBV7-2 and TRBJ2-1; possible D gene TRBD2, 6 bases. The CDR3 is 17 residues long. Germline loops: CDR1 SGHTA, CDR2 FQGNSA. V lost 1 base to trimming and J lost 8 bases, with 21 bases between them. The CDR3 protein is CASSLEVVGGVPHEQFF. Written as DNA, the CDR3 is TGTGCCAGCAGCTTAGAAGTGGTGGGGGGAGTCCCCCATGAGCAGTTCTTC.

This clonotype was detected only a few times. The chain combines TRBV12-3 or TRBV12-4 with TRBJ2-7; 7 positions agree with TRBD1. The CDR3 has 15 amino acids. V lost 2 bases to trimming and J lost 1 base; unmatched junction nucleotides: 5. This CDR3 is CASSLLQGSSYEQYF. The DNA of the CDR3 is TGTGCCAGCAGTTTATTACAGGGGTCTTCCTACGAGCAGTACTTC.

The chain is built from TRBV7-2 and TRBJ1-2; D possibly corresponds to TRBD1 (5 bases). The CDR3 spans 13 residues. Trimming shortened V by 4 bases and J by 8 bases, and 14 bases separated the two germline ends. Germline CDR1 reads SGHTA; CDR2 reads FQGNSA. CDR3 DNA: TGTGCCAGCAGCTCACCGGGACTACGGGGCTACACCTTC. It codes for CASSSPGLRGYTF.

There are a few counts of this clonotype. The chain has TRBV12-3 or TRBV12-4 and TRBJ2-1; D unresolved. V was pared by 5 bases and J by 4 bases, with 15 bases between. The CDR3 extends over 15 amino acids. For the CDR3, the DNA is TGTGCCAGCAGTCCCCAGAGCGTTGGATACAATGAGCAGTTCTTC. It is translated as CASSPQSVGYNEQFF.

The CDR3 DNA follows: TGTGCCAGCAGTGAAGATGGGGGATTCAACATTCAGTACTTC. Amino acids: CASSEDGGFNIQYF. This rearrangement joins TRBV2 to TRBJ2-4; D may match TRBD1 or TRBD2 (5 bases each). Per the germline V gene, CDR1 is SNHLY and CDR2 is FYNNEI. With 1 base removed from V and 7 bases from J, the gap between germline ends came to 11 bases. The CDR3 consists of 14 residues.

V usage is TRBV6-2 or TRBV6-3 and J usage is TRBJ1-2; D unclear. The CDR3 consists of 14 residues. V was clipped by 6 bases and J by 3 bases, with 14 bases between them. CDR1 and CDR2 from the germline V gene are MNHEY and SVGEGT. The CDR3 spells CASSSSVSYYGYTF. The CDR3 DNA sequence: TGTGCCAGCAGCTCCAGCGTCAGTTACTATGGCTACACCTTC.

Many counts were recorded for this clonotype. The chain is built from TRBV6-5 and TRBJ2-1; 10 bases map to TRBD2. There are 14 residues in the CDR3. Germline lookup yields CDR1 MNHEY and CDR2 SVGAGI. Unmatched junction bases numbered 4, after V lost 6 bases and J lost 5 bases. The CDR3 sequence is CASSRTSGNNEQFF. In DNA, the CDR3 is TGTGCCAGCAGCCGGACTAGCGGCAACAATGAGCAGTTCTTC.

The rearrangement links TRBV7-9 to TRBJ2-3; D is unresolved. Germline CDR1 reads SEHNR; CDR2 reads FQNEAQ (reference sequence). Trimming pared 5 bases from V and 3 bases from J, leaving 15 bases between. The CDR3 consists of 15 residues. In nucleotides, the CDR3 is TGTGCCAGCAGCCCCAATGGGTTTGGAACAGATACGCAGTATTTT. Protein sequence: CASSPNGFGTDTQYF.

The chain couples TRBV27 to TRBJ2-7, with unresolved D. Trimming cost V 5 bases and J 2 bases, with 19 bases left between them. There are 16 residues in the CDR3. Per germline, CDR1 MNHEY and CDR2 SMNVEV (reference sequence). Here the CDR3 DNA reads TGTGCCAGCAGTAACCAACAGTCGCCCTATGCCTACGAGCAGTACTTC. It translates to CASSNQQSPYAYEQYF.

This chain uses TRBV19 with TRBJ2-5; D ambiguous. Per the germline V gene, CDR1 is LNHDA and CDR2 is SQIVND (reference sequence). Deletions cut 7 bases from V and 5 bases from J, with 5 bases between. This CDR3 spans 10 amino acids. CDR3 coding DNA: TGTGCCAGTATTTGGGAGACCCAGTACTTC. Translation: CASIWETQYF.

The chain links TRBV12-3 or TRBV12-4 to TRBJ2-7, with 15 bases fitting TRBD2. This CDR3 spans 17 amino acids. The V segment lost 3 bases and the J segment 3 bases; nucleotides outside the gene matches: 6. CDR3 bases: TGTGCCAGCAGTTTTGACGGACTAGCGGGGGGGCTCTACGAGCAGTACTTC. Its protein product is CASSFDGLAGGLYEQYF.

This chain connects TRBV6-5 to TRBJ2-4; D is possibly TRBD2 (6 bases). TRBJ2-5 explains the end of the DNA better; the J call may be wrong. The CDR3 runs to 14 residues. In germline, CDR1 is MNHEY, CDR2 SVGAGI. CDR3 amino acids: CASSKAGLGETQYF. CDR3 nucleotides: TGTGCCAGCAGTAAGGCGGGGCTGGGAGAGACCCAGTACTTC.

The V gene is TRBV9, the J gene TRBJ2-5; D gene ambiguous. The V end was cut by 3 bases, the J end by 0 bases, with 9 bases between. Germline V gene lookup returns CDR1 SGDLS and CDR2 YYNGEE. This CDR3 has 14 residues. The CDR3 loop reads CASSATPYQETQYF. In DNA, the CDR3 is TGTGCCAGCAGCGCAACACCGTACCAAGAGACCCAGTACTTC.